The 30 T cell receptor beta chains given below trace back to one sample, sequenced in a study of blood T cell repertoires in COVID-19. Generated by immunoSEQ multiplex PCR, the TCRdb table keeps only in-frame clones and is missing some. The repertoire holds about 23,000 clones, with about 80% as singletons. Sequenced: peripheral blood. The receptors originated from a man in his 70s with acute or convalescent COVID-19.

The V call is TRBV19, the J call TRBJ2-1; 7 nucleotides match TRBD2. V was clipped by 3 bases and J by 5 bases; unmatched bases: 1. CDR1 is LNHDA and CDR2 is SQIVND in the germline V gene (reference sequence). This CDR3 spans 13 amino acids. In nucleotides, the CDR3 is TGTGCCAGTAGTATGGGGACTAACAATGAGCAGTTCTTC. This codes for CASSMGTNNEQFF.

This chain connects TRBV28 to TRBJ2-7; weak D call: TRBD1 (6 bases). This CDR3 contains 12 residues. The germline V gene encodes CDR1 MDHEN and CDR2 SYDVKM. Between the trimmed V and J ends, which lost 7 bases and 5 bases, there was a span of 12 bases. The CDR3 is CASKGVPDEQYF. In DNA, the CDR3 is TGTGCCAGCAAGGGGGTTCCCGACGAGCAGTACTTC.

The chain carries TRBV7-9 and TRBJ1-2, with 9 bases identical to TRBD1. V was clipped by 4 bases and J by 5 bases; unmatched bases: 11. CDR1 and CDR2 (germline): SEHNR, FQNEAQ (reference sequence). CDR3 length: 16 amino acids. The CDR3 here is CASSWDGTGMGYGYTF. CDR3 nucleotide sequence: TGTGCCAGCAGCTGGGATGGGACAGGGATGGGGTATGGCTACACCTTC.

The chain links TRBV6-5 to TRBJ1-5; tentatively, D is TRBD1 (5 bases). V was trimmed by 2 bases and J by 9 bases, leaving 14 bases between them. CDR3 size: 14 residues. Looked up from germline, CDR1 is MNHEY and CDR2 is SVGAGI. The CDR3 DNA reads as TGTGCCAGCAGTTACGAGGCGGACATTGGGCCCCAGCATTTT. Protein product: CASSYEADIGPQHF.

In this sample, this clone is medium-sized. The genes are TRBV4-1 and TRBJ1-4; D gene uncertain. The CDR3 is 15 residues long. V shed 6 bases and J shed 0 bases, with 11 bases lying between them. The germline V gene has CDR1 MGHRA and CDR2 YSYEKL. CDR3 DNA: TGCGCCAGCAGTCAAATAGCCACAACTAATGAAAAACTGTTTTTT. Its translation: CASSQIATTNEKLFF.

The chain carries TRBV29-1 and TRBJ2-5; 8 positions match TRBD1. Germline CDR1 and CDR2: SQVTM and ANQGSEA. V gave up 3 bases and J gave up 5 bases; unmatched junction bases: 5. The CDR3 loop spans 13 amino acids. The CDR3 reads CSVEDRVGETQYF. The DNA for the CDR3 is TGCAGCGTTGAGGACAGGGTGGGCGAGACCCAGTACTTC.

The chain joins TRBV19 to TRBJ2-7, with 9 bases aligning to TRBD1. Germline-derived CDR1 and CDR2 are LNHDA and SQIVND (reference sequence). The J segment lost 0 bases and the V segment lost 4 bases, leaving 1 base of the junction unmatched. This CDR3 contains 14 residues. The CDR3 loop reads CASSRDRVSYEQYF. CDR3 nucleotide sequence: TGTGCCAGTAGTAGGGACAGGGTCTCCTACGAGCAGTACTTC.

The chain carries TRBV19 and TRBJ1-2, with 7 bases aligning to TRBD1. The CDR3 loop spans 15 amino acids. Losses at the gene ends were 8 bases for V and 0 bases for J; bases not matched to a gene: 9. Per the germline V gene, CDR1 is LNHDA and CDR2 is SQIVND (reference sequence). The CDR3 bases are TGTGCCAGTCACAGGGGTAGTAGGACTAACTATGGCTACACCTTC. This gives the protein CASHRGSRTNYGYTF.

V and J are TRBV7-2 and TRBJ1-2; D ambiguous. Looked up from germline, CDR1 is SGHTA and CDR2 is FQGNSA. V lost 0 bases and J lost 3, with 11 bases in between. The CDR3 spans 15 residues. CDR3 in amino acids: CASSLAVRVDYGYTF. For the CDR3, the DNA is TGTGCCAGCAGCTTAGCGGTGAGGGTGGACTATGGCTACACCTTC.

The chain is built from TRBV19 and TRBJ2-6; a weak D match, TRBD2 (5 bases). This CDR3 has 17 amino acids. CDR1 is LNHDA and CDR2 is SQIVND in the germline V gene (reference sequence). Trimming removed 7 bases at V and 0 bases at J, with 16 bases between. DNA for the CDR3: TGTGCCAGTACCACGGTGGGTGGGAGCTCTGGGGCCAACGTCCTGACTTTC. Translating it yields CASTTVGGSSGANVLTF.

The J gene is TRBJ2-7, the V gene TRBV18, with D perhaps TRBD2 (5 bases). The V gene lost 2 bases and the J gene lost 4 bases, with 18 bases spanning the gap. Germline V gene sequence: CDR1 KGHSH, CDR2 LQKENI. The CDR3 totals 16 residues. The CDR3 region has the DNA TGTGCCAGCTCACCAGGGCTGGGAAGGGAGCCGTACGAGCAGTACTTC. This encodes CASSPGLGREPYEQYF.

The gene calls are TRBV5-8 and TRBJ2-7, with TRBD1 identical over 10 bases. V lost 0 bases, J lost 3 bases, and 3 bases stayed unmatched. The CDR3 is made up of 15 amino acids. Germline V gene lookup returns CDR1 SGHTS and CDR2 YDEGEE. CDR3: CASSLGGTGVYEQYF. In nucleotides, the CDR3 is TGTGCCAGCAGCTTGGGGGGGACAGGGGTCTACGAGCAGTACTTC.

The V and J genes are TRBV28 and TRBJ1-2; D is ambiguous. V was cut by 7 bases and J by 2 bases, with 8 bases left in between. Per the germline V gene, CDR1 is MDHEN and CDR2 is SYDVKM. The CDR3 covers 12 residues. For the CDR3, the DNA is TGTGCCAGCAACACCTTGAACTATGGCTACACCTTC. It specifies CASNTLNYGYTF.

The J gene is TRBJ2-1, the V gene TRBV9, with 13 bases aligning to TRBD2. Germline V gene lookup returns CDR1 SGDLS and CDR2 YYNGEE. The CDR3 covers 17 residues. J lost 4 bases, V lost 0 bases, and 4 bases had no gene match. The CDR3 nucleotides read TGTGCCAGCAGCGTAGTGCGGACTAGCGGGAGTTACAATGAGCAGTTCTTC. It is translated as CASSVVRTSGSYNEQFF.

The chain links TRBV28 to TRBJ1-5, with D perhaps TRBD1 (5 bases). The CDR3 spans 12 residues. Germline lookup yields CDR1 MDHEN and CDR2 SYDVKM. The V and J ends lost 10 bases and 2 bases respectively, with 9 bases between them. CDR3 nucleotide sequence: TGTGCCACCGGGGGTGGCAATCAGCCCCAGCATTTT. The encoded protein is CATGGGNQPQHF.

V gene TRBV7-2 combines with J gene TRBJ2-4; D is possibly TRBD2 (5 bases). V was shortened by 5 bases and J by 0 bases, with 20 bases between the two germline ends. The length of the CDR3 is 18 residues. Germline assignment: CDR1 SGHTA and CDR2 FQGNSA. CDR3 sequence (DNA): TGTGCCAGCAGCCCCTCCCTCCGACGGGGTGCAGCCAAAAACATTCAGTACTTC. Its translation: CASSPSLRRGAAKNIQYF.

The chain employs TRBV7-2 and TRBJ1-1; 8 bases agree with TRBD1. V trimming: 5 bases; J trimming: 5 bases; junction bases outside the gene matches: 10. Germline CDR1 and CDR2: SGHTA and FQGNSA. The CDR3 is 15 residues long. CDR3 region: CASSPRQGKVTEAFF. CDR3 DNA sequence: TGTGCCAGCAGCCCACGACAGGGGAAGGTGACTGAAGCTTTCTTT.

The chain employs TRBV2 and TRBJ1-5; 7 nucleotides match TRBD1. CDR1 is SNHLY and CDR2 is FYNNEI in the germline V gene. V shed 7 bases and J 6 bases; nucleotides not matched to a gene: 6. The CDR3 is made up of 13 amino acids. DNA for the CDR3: TGTGCCAGCAAGCAGGGGGTGGGTCAGCCCCAGCATTTT. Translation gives CASKQGVGQPQHF.

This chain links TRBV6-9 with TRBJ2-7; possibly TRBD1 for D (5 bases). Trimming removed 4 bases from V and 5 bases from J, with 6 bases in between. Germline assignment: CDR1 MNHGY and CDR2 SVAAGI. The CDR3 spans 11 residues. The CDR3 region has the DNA TGTGCCAGCAGTTGGGGCCACGAGCAGTACTTC. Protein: CASSWGHEQYF.

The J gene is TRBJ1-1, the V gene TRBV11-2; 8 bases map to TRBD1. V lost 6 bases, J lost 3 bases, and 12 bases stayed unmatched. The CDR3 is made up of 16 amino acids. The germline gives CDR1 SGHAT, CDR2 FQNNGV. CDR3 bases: TGTGCCAGCAGTTCCGGACAGGGCCGTAGGTACACTGAAGCTTTCTTT. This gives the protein CASSSGQGRRYTEAFF.

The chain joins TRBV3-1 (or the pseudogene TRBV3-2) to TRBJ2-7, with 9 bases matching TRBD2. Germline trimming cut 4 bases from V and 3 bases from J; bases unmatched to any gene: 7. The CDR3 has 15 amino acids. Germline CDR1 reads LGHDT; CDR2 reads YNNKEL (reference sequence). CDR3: CASSPLAGDGYEQYF. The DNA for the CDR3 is TGTGCCAGCAGCCCCTTAGCGGGAGATGGCTACGAGCAGTACTTC.

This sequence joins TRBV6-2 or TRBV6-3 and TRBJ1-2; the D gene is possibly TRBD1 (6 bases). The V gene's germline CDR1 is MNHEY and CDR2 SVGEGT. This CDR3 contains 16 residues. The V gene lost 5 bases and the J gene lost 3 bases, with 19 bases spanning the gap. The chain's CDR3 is CASSTPGGAVDYGYTF. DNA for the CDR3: TGTGCCAGCAGTACCCCCGGGGGGGCAGTGGACTATGGCTACACCTTC.

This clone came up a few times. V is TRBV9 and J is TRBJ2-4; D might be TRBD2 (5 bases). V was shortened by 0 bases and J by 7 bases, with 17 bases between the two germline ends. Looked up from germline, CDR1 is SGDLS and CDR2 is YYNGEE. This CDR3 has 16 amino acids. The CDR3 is CASSVVDGPGENIQYF. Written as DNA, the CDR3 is TGTGCCAGCAGCGTAGTGGATGGCCCCGGGGAGAACATTCAGTACTTC.

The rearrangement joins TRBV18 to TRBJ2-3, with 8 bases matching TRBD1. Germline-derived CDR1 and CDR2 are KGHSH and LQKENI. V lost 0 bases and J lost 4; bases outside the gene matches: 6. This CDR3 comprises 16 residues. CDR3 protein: CASSPPTGGTADTQYF. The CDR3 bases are TGTGCCAGCTCACCACCAACAGGGGGAACAGCAGATACGCAGTATTTT.

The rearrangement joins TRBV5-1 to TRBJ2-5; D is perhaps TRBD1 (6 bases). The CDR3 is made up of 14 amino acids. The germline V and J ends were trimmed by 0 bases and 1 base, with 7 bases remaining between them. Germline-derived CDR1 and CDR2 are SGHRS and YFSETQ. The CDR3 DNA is TGCGCCAGCAGCTTGGGGACAGCCCAAGAGACCCAGTACTTC. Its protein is CASSLGTAQETQYF.

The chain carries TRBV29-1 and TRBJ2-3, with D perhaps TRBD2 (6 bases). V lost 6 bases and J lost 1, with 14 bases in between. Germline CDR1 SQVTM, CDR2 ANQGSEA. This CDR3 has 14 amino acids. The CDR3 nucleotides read TGCAGCGTCCGGCGGTCTAGCGGCACAGATACGCAGTATTTT. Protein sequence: CSVRRSSGTDTQYF.

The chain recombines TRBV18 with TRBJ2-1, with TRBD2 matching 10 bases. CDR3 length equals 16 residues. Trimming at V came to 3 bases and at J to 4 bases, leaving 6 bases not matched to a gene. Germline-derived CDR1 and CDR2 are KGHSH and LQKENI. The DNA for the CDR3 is TGTGCCAGCTCACCCAGCGGACTAGCGGTTTACAATGAGCAGTTCTTC. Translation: CASSPSGLAVYNEQFF.

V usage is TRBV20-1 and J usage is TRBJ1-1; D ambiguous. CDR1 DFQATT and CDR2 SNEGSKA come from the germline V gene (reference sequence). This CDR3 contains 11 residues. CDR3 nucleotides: TGCAGCGTCGGTCCGAACACTGAAGCTTTCTTT. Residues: CSVGPNTEAFF.

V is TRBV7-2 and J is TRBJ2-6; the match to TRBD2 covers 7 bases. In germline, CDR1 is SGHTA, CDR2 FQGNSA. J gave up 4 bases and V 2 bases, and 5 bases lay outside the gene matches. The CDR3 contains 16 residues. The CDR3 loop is CASSLRRENGANVLTF. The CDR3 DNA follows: TGTGCCAGCAGCTTACGGCGGGAGAACGGGGCCAACGTCCTGACTTTC.

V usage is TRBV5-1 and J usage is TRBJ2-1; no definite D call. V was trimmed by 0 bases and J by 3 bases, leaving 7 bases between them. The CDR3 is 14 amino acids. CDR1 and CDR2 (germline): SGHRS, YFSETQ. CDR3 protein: CASSLVGNYNEQFF. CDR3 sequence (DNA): TGCGCCAGCAGCTTGGTGGGCAACTACAATGAGCAGTTCTTC.